This T cell receptor beta chain was sequenced during a study of blood T cell repertoires in COVID-19. Repertoires were generated with immunoSEQ multiplex PCR, while TCRdb's copy carries only in-frame clones and drops some. The sample consists of around 170,000 clones, over 75% of them appearing once. Unmatched junction bases numbered 8, after V lost 4 bases and J lost 2 bases. CDR3 length equals 15 residues. The germline V gene has CDR1 SGHRS and CDR2 YFSETQ. This clone was detected once. The same CDR3 arises from other DNA sequences in this sample as well. The rearrangement links TRBV5-1 to TRBJ2-5, with 7 bases aligning to TRBD1. This TCR was sampled from a man in his sixties or seventies with active or convalescent COVID-19. What was sequenced was peripheral blood. CDR3 loop: CASSPRGRGQETQYF. CDR3 DNA: TGCGCCAGCAGCCCCAGGGGGAGAGGTCAAGAGACCCAGTACTTC.